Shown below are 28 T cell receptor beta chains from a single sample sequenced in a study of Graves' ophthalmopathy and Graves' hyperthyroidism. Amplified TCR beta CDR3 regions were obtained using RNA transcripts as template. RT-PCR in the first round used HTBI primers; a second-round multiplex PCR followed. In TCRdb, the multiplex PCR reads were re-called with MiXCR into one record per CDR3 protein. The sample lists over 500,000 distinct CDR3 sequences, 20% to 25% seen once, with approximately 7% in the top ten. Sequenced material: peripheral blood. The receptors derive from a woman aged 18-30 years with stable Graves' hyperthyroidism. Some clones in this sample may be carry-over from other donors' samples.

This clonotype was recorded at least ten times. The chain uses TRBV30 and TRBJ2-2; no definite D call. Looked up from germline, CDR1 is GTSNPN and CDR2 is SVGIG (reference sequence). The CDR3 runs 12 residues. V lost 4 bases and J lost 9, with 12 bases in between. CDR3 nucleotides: TGTGCCTGGACTACCGCCCTCCGGGAGCTGTTTTTT. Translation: CAWTTALRELFF.

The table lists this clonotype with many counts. The CDR3 reads CASKRTVTRPQHF. CDR3 coding DNA: TGTGCCAGCAAGCGGACAGTCACTCGGCCCCAGCATTTT. V gene TRBV2 combines with J gene TRBJ1-5; D may be TRBD1 (6 bases). The CDR3 length is 13 residues. CDR1 SNHLY and CDR2 FYNNEI come from the germline V gene. V lost 7 bases, J lost 9 bases, and 16 bases lay in between.

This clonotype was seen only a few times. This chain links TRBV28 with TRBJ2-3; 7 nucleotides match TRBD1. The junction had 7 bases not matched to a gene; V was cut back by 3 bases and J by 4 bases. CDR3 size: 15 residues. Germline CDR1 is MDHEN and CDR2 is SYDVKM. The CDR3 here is CASSFQSDRADTQYF. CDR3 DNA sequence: TGTGCCAGCAGTTTTCAATCCGACAGGGCAGATACGCAGTATTTT.

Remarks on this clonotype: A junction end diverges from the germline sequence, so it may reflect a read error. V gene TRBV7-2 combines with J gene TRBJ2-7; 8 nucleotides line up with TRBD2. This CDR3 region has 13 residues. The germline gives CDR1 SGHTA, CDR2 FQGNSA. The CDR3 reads CACSLERGYEQYF. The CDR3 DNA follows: TGTGCCTGCAGCTTGGAGCGGGGGTACGAGCAGTACTTC.

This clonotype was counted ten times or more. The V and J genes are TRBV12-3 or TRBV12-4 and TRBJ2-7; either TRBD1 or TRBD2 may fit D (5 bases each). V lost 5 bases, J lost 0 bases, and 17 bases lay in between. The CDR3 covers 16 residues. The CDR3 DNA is TGTGCCAGCAGTCCCGGGGCCGTCGTCCTCTCCTACGAGCAGTACTTC. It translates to CASSPGAVVLSYEQYF.

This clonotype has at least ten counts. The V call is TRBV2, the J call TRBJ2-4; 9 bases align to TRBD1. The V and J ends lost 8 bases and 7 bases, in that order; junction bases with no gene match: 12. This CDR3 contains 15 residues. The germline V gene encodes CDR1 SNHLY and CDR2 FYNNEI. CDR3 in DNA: TGTGCCAGCGGCCCGAGGGGACAGGGCAATAACATTCAGTACTTC. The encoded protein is CASGPRGQGNNIQYF.

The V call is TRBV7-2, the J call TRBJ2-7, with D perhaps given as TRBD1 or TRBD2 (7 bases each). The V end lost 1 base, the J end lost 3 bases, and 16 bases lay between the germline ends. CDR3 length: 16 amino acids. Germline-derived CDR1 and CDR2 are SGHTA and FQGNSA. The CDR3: CASSLVRQGDYYEQYF. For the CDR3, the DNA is TGTGCCAGCAGCTTAGTGCGCCAGGGGGACTACTACGAGCAGTACTTC. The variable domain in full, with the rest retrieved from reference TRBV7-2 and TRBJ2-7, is GAGVSQSPSNKVTEKGKDVELRCDPISGHTALYWYRQSLGQGLEFLIYFQGNSAPDKSGLPSDRFSAERTGGSVSTLTIQRTQQEDSAVYLCASSLVRQGDYYEQYFGPGTRLTVT.

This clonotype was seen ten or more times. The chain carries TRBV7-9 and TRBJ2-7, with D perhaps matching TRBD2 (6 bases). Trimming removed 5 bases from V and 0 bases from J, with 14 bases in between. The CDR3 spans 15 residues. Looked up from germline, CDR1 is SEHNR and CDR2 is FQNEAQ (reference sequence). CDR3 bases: TGTGCCAGCAGCCCACCTTGGGGGGACTCCTACGAGCAGTACTTC. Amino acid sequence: CASSPPWGDSYEQYF.

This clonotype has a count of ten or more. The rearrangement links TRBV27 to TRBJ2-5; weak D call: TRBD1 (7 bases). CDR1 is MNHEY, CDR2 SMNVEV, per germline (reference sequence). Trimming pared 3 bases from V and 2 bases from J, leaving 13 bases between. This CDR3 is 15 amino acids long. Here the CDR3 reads CASSFRGTAQETQYF. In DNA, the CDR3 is TGTGCCAGCAGTTTCCGCGGGACAGCTCAAGAGACCCAGTACTTC.

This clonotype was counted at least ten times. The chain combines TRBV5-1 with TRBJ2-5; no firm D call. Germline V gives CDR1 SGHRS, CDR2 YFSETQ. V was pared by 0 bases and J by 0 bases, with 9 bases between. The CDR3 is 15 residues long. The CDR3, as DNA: TGCGCCAGCAGCTTGGGTGTTGTAGACCAAGAGACCCAGTACTTC. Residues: CASSLGVVDQETQYF.

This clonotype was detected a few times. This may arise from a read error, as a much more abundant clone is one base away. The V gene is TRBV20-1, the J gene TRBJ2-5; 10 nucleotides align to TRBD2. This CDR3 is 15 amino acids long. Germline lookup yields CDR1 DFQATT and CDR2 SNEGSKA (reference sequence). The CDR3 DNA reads TGCAGTGCCAGTGGCCTAGCGGGGGACCAAGAGACCAAGTACTTC. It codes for CSASGLAGDQETKYF.

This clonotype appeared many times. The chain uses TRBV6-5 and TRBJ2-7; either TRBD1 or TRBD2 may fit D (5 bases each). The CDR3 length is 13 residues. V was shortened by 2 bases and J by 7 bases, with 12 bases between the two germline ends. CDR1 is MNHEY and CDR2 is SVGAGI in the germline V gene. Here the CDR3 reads CASSYAGREEQYF. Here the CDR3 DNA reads TGTGCCAGCAGTTACGCGGGCAGGGAGGAGCAGTACTTC.

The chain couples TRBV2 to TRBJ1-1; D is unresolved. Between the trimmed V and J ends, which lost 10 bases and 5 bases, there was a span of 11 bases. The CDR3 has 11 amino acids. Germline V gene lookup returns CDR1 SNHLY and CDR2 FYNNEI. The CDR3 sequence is CATSKGTEAFF. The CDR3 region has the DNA TGTGCCACGTCTAAAGGGACTGAAGCTTTCTTT.

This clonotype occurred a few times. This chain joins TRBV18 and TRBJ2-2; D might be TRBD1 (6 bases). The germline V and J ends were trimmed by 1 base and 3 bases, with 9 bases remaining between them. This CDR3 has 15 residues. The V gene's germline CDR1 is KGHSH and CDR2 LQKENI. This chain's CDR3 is CASSPQTGHTGELFF. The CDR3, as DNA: TGTGCCAGCTCACCACAGACAGGACACACCGGGGAGCTGTTTTTT.

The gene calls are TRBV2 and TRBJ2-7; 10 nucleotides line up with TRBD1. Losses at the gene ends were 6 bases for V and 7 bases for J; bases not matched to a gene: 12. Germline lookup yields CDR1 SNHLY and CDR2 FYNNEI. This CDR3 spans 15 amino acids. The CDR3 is CASRITGTGAEEQYF. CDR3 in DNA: TGTGCCAGCAGGATAACCGGGACAGGGGCGGAAGAGCAGTACTTC.

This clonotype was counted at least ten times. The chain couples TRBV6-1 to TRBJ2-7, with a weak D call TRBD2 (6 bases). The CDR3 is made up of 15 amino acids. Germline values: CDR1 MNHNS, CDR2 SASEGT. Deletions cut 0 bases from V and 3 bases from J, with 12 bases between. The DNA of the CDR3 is TGTGCCAGCAGTGAAGCGCGTCGGGGAGGCTACGAGCAGTACTTC. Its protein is CASSEARRGGYEQYF.

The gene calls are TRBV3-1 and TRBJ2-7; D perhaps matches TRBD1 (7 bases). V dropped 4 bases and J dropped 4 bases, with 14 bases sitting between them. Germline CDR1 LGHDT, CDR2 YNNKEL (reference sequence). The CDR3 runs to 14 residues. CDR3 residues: CASSRQGLGYEQYF. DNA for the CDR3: TGTGCCAGCAGCCGACAGGGACTCGGATACGAGCAGTACTTC.

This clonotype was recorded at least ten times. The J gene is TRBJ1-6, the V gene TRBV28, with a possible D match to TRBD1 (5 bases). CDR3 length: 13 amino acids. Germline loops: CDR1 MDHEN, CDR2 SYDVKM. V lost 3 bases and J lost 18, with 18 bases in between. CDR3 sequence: CASSFRGPTAHHF. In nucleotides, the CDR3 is TGTGCCAGCAGTTTTCGGGGACCTACAGCCCACCACTTT.

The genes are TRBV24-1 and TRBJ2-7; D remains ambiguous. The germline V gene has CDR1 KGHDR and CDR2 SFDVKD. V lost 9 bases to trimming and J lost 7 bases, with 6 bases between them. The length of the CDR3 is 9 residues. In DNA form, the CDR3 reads TGTGCCACCCGTATTGAGCAGTACTTC. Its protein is CATRIEQYF.

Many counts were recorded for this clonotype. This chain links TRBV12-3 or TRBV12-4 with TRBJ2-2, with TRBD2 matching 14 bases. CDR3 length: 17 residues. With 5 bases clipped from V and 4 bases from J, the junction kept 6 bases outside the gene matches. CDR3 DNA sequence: TGTGCCAGCAGTCCCCCGGGACTAGCGGGAGTCACCGGGGAGCTGTTTTTT. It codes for CASSPPGLAGVTGELFF.

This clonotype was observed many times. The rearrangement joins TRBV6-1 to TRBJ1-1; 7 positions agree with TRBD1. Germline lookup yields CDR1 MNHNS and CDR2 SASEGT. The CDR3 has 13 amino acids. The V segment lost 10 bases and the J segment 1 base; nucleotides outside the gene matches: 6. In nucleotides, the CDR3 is TGTGCCATCCAGGACAGGTCGAACACTGAAGCTTTCTTT. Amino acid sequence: CAIQDRSNTEAFF.

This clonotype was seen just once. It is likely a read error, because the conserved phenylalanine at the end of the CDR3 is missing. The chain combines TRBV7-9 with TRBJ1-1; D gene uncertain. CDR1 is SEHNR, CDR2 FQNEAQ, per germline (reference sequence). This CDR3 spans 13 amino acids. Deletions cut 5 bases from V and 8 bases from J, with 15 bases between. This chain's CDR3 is CASSLDPGGEAFV. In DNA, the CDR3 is TGTGCCAGCAGCCTCGATCCGGGAGGGGAAGCTTTCGTT.

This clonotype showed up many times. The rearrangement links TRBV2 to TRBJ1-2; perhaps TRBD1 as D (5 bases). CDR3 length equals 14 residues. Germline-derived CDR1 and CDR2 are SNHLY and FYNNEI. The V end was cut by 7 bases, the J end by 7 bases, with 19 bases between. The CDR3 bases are TGTGCCAGCAAGACGGGGCCTCCGGGTGGTGGCTACACCTTC. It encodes CASKTGPPGGGYTF.

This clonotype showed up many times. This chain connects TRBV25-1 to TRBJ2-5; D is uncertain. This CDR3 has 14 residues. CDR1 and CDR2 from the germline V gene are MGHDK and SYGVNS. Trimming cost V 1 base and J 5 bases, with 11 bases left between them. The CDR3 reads CASSESTGQETQYF. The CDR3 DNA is TGTGCCAGCAGTGAATCTACTGGCCAGGAGACCCAGTACTTC. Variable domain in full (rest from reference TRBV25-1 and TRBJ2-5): EADIYQTPRYLVIGTGKKITLECSQTMGHDKMYWYQQDPGMELHLIHYSYGVNSTEKGDLSSESTVSRIRTEHFPLTLESARPSHTSQYLCASSESTGQETQYFGPGTRLLVL.

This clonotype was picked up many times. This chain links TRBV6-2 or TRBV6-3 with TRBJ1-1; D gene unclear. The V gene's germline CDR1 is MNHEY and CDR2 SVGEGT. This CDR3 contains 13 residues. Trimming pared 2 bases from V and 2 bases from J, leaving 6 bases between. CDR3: CASSYIKNTEAFF. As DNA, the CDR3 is TGTGCCAGCAGTTACATCAAAAACACTGAAGCTTTCTTT.

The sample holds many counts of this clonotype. CDR3 amino acids: CASSWGSFLENEQYF. In nucleotides, the CDR3 is TGTGCCAGCAGCTGGGGGTCCTTTCTCGAAAACGAGCAGTACTTC. The chain combines TRBV11-2 with TRBJ2-7; tentatively, D is TRBD1 or TRBD2 (5 bases each). Deletions cut 4 bases from V and 5 bases from J, with 18 bases between. The germline V gene has CDR1 SGHAT and CDR2 FQNNGV. The CDR3 covers 15 residues.

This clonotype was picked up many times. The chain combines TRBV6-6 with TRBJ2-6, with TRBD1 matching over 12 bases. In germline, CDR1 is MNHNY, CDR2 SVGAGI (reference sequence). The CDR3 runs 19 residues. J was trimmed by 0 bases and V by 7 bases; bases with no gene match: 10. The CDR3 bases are TGTGCCAGCAAAGACTCCGGGACAGGGGGCGTCTCTGGGGCCAACGTCCTGACTTTC. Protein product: CASKDSGTGGVSGANVLTF.

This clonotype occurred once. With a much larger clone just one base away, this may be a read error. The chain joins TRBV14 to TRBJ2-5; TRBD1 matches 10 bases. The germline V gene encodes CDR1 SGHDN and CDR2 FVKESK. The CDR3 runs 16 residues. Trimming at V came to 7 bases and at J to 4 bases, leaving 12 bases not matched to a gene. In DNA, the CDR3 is TGTGCCAGCATCCAGCGCGGGACAGGGGTAAGAGAGACCCAGTACTTC. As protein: CASIQRGTGVRETQYF.